The sequence of this TCR beta chain was determined in a study of T cells after yellow fever vaccination. Study-wide context: The fractions with low cell numbers were processed using SMART-Seq v4 Ultra Low Input.

Germline lookup yields CDR1 SGHKS and CDR2 YYEKEE (reference sequence). Trimming took off 0 bases at V and 3 bases at J, with 6 bases between the two ends. The CDR3 is 13 amino acids. This clonotype was counted ten times or more. Its specificity is unknown. 5'RACE template switching produced TCR cDNA carrying a universal primer site and UMIs. From the 5' RACE reads, TCRdb called clonotypes with MiXCR, one entry per CDR3 protein. The sample holds 25,000 to 35,000 distinct CDR3 sequences; 4.4% are singletons and the top ten take around 45%. Findings and caveats of the study: Post-booster samples contained most primary-vaccination clones (approximately 96% CD4, roughly 88% CD8). One caveat is that FACS-sorted repertoires could contain abundant clonotypes contaminating from the bulk population.

The sample was CD8+ T cells sorted from PBMCs, taken 5 days after the yellow fever booster vaccination. The source is a man in his thirties or forties who received the YFV17D yellow fever vaccine. The chain employs TRBV5-5 and TRBJ1-1; possible D gene TRBD1, 5 bases. For the CDR3, the DNA is TGTGCCAGCAGCTTGGTGACAGACACTGAAGCTTTCTTT. Translated: CASSLVTDTEAFF. Combining the CDR3 with reference TRBV5-5 and TRBJ1-1 gives the whole variable domain DAGVTQSPTHLIKTRGQQVTLRCSPISGHKSVSWYQQVLGQGPQFIFQYYEKEERGRGNFPDRFSARQFPNYSSELNVNALLLGDSALYLCASSLVTDTEAFFGQGTRLTVV.